Each of the 28 T cell receptor beta chains below was sequenced from the same sample in a study of blood T cells in healthy people across ages. A second PCR, run for about 6 to 11 cycles, used a sample-barcoded 5' primer plus a J-beta primer mix. From the 5' RACE reads, TCRdb called clonotypes with MiXCR, one entry per CDR3 protein. This sample has around 1,800,000 distinct CDR3 sequences, with about 39% found just once. Source material: blood. These TCRs come from a human donor in good health.

The chain employs TRBV6-2 or TRBV6-3 and TRBJ1-5; no definite D call. CDR1 MNHEY and CDR2 SVGEGT come from the germline V gene. Trimming cost V 10 bases and J 1 base, with 17 bases left between them. CDR3 length: 15 amino acids. DNA for the CDR3: TGTGCCACACGGGCGAGCTTTTGGAGCAATCAGCCCCAGCATTTT. Its protein is CATRASFWSNQPQHF.

The chain recombines TRBV12-3 or TRBV12-4 with TRBJ1-1, with 7 bases identical to TRBD1. The CDR3 runs 14 residues. J was trimmed by 5 bases and V by 3 bases; bases with no gene match: 6. This CDR3 is CASSFQGVGTEAFF. Here the CDR3 DNA reads TGTGCCAGCAGTTTCCAGGGGGTAGGGACTGAAGCTTTCTTT.

This clonotype occurred a few times. The rearrangement joins TRBV7-8 to TRBJ1-4, with D unresolved. This CDR3 has 16 amino acids. The ends were cut back, 5 bases at V and 1 base at J, with 14 bases in the middle. The V gene's germline CDR1 is SGHVS and CDR2 FQNEAQ. DNA of the CDR3: TGTGCCAGCAGCCTCTCCCAATCGAGAACTAATGAAAAACTGTTTTTT. This codes for CASSLSQSRTNEKLFF.

V and J are TRBV3-1 and TRBJ2-4, with D tentatively TRBD2 (5 bases). The J call may not be correct, given that the DNA end is closer to TRBJ2-5. This CDR3 region has 14 residues. In germline, CDR1 is LGHDT, CDR2 YNNKEL (reference sequence). Here the CDR3 DNA reads TGTGCCAGCAGCCAATATTTCGGGGAAGAGACCCAGTACTTC. Protein: CASSQYFGEETQYF.

CDR3 DNA: TGTGCCAGCAGACCTGGGGACGGTTCCTACAATGAGCAGTTCTTC. Protein: CASRPGDGSYNEQFF. This chain uses TRBV28 with TRBJ2-1, with D perhaps being TRBD1 or TRBD2 (5 bases each). The CDR3 consists of 15 residues. V lost 6 bases, J lost 1 base, and 13 bases lay in between. Germline CDR1 reads MDHEN; CDR2 reads SYDVKM.

This clonotype was counted only a few times. The chain is built from TRBV6-6 and TRBJ2-5; 8 bases are shared with TRBD1. V was clipped by 4 bases and J by 11 bases; unmatched bases: 6. The CDR3 totals 12 residues. Germline CDR1 reads MNHNY; CDR2 reads SVGAGI (reference sequence). In DNA, the CDR3 is TGTGCCAGCAGTTCACAGGGGGTTAAGCAGTACTTC. This codes for CASSSQGVKQYF.

A few counts support this clonotype. This chain links TRBV7-9 with TRBJ2-3, with a possible D match to TRBD1 (5 bases). The CDR3 has 15 residues. CDR1 and CDR2 (germline): SEHNR, FQNEAQ (reference sequence). V dropped 8 bases and J dropped 2 bases, with 17 bases sitting between them. CDR3 in DNA: TGTGCCAGCCCCCGGCAAGGGGTACTCACAGATACGCAGTATTTT. Encoded protein: CASPRQGVLTDTQYF.

This clonotype was detected a few times. This sequence joins TRBV21-1 and TRBJ1-2; the D call TRBD1 from the table was never checked on the DNA. TRBV21-1 is deemed a pseudogene. The CDR3 sequence is 17 residues long. This CDR3 is CAGSTPLLTGGMDGYTF. For the CDR3, the DNA is TGTGCCGGCAGCACCCCATTGCTGACAGGGGGCATGGATGGCTACACCTTC.

The rearrangement uses TRBV10-3 and TRBJ2-7, with D unresolved. The germline gives CDR1 ENHRY, CDR2 SYGVKD. The CDR3 covers 15 residues. V was cut by 4 bases and J by 3 bases, with 16 bases left in between. CDR3 sequence reads: CAISGLVGELYEQYF. DNA of the CDR3: TGTGCCATCAGTGGATTGGTTGGAGAGCTCTACGAGCAGTACTTC.

The J gene is TRBJ2-3, the V gene TRBV7-9; D is ambiguous. Germline V gives CDR1 SEHNR, CDR2 FQNEAQ (reference sequence). Trimming took off 1 base at V and 2 bases at J, with 13 bases between the two ends. There are 16 residues in the CDR3. CDR3 in amino acids: CASSLGLVFITDTQYF. The CDR3 nucleotides are TGTGCCAGCAGCTTAGGTCTTGTCTTTATCACAGATACGCAGTATTTT.

This clonotype has just a few counts. The gene calls are TRBV29-1 and TRBJ1-2; TRBD1 aligns across 9 bases. The CDR3 is made up of 13 amino acids. The V segment lost 6 bases and the J segment 8 bases; nucleotides outside the gene matches: 10. CDR1 is SQVTM, CDR2 ANQGSEA, per germline. The CDR3 sequence is CSVGQGSGSGYTF. CDR3 bases: TGCAGCGTGGGACAGGGATCGGGTAGCGGCTACACCTTC.

This chain joins TRBV27 and TRBJ2-7, with D possibly TRBD2 on 6 matching bases. The CDR3 has 14 residues. The germline V gene has CDR1 MNHEY and CDR2 SMNVEV (reference sequence). V lost 5 bases and J lost 7, with 18 bases in between. Here the CDR3 DNA reads TGTGCCAGCAGTCCGGGACGGGCTCGGGGGGAGCAGTACTTC. It encodes CASSPGRARGEQYF.

The gene calls are TRBV6-2 or TRBV6-3 and TRBJ2-5, with 9 bases aligning to TRBD2. CDR1 MNHEY and CDR2 SVGEGT come from the germline V gene. V was clipped by 6 bases and J by 1 base; unmatched bases: 9. This CDR3 comprises 16 residues. The CDR3 DNA follows: TGTGCCAGCAGCCTCGGGGTAGCGGGGGCCCAAGAGACCCAGTACTTC. Translated, it gives CASSLGVAGAQETQYF.

This clonotype was seen a handful of times. The chain uses TRBV6-5 and TRBJ2-3; maybe TRBD2 (6 bases). The CDR3 loop spans 15 amino acids. V lost 6 bases, J lost 8 bases, and 21 bases lay in between. Germline V CDR1 and CDR2: MNHEY, SVGAGI. The DNA for the CDR3 is TGTGCCAGCAGGGCCACAGGCGTATACGGGGGTACGCAGTATTTT. The encoded protein is CASRATGVYGGTQYF.

The chain employs TRBV3-1 and TRBJ2-5, with TRBD2 matching over 11 bases. The CDR3 runs to 15 residues. V dropped 6 bases and J dropped 0; count of bases not matched to a gene: 3. In germline, CDR1 is LGHDT, CDR2 YNNKEL (reference sequence). The CDR3 nucleotides read TGTGCCAGCAGTCCGACTAGCGGGGACCAAGAGACCCAGTACTTC. It encodes CASSPTSGDQETQYF.

The rearrangement joins TRBV6-6 to TRBJ2-7; 10 positions agree with TRBD1. V dropped 9 bases and J dropped 7; count of bases not matched to a gene: 9. This CDR3 comprises 13 residues. Germline V CDR1 and CDR2: MNHNY, SVGAGI (reference sequence). The CDR3 loop reads CARQLDRGLEQYF. The CDR3 DNA sequence: TGTGCCAGGCAATTAGACAGGGGGCTTGAGCAGTACTTC.

The sample holds a few counts of this clonotype. The CDR3 region is CASSSSPPGGRDQETQYF. The DNA of the CDR3 is TGTGCCAGCAGTTCCTCCCCCCCGGGGGGGCGCGACCAAGAGACCCAGTACTTC. This sequence joins TRBV27 and TRBJ2-5, with 8 bases that match TRBD2. The germline V gene encodes CDR1 MNHEY and CDR2 SMNVEV (reference sequence). The junction had 13 bases not matched to a gene; V was cut back by 4 bases and J by 0 bases. The CDR3 extends over 18 amino acids.

The CDR3 protein is CASCPGWGFTYNEQFF. The CDR3 DNA reads as TGTGCCAGCTGCCCCGGGTGGGGTTTCACCTACAATGAGCAGTTCTTC. The chain joins TRBV2 to TRBJ2-1, with no clear D. This CDR3 comprises 16 residues. The V gene lost 8 bases and the J gene lost 2 bases, with 19 bases spanning the gap. Germline V gives CDR1 SNHLY, CDR2 FYNNEI.

This clonotype was detected only once. A read error may produce the germline difference seen at one junction end. J is TRBJ1-4 and V is TRBV7-2, with D perhaps TRBD1 (5 bases). The germline gives CDR1 SGHTA, CDR2 FQGNSA. The CDR3 has 18 residues. CDR3 loop: CASSFEPGRQATDEKLFF. CDR3 sequence (DNA): TGTGCCAGCAGCTTTGAACCGGGACGGCAGGCAACTGATGAAAAACTGTTTTTT. The whole variable domain, filled in from reference TRBV7-2 and TRBJ1-4, reads GAGVSQSPSNKVTEKGKDVELRCDPISGHTALYWYRQSLGQGLEFLIYFQGNSAPDKSGLPSDRFSAERTGGSVSTLTIQRTQQEDSAVYLCASSFEPGRQATDEKLFFGSGTQLSVL.

The chain recombines TRBV11-2 with TRBJ2-1; the D is unclear. CDR3 length: 14 residues. With 6 bases removed from V and 0 bases from J, the gap between germline ends came to 9 bases. Germline lookup yields CDR1 SGHAT and CDR2 FQNNGV. The CDR3: CASRKDNSYNEQFF. The CDR3 DNA sequence: TGTGCCAGCAGAAAGGATAACTCCTACAATGAGCAGTTCTTC.

This clonotype was counted only a few times. This chain connects TRBV24-1 to TRBJ2-3; D might be TRBD1 (6 bases). The CDR3 has 14 amino acids. Germline assignment: CDR1 KGHDR and CDR2 SFDVKD. V lost 3 bases, J lost 2 bases, and 8 bases lay in between. DNA for the CDR3: TGTGCCACCAGTGATCCAGGGGTCACAGATACGCAGTATTTT. Translation gives CATSDPGVTDTQYF.

Comments on this clonotype: The conserved phenylalanine or tryptophan normally closing the CDR3 is absent here, so this likely arose from a read error. V is TRBV6-4 and J is TRBJ2-1; 9 bases map to TRBD1. In germline, CDR1 is MRHNA, CDR2 SNTAGT. The CDR3 loop spans 15 amino acids. Trimming cost V 5 bases and J 3 bases; bases outside gene matches: 5. CDR3 nucleotide sequence: TGTGCCAGCAGTATCCGGACAGGGGACTACAATGAGCAGTTCGTC. This sequence encodes CASSIRTGDYNEQFV.

This clonotype showed up just once. The V call is TRBV4-3, the J call TRBJ1-1; unclear D gene. CDR3 length: 17 amino acids. Trimming removed 1 base at V and 6 bases at J, with 21 bases between. Germline CDR1 and CDR2: LGHNA and YSLEER. CDR3 sequence reads: CASSQGYYGNLTSEAFF. In nucleotides, the CDR3 is TGCGCCAGCAGCCAAGGTTATTATGGGAATCTGACCTCTGAAGCTTTCTTT.

This clonotype was observed a few times. This chain joins TRBV6-4 and TRBJ2-1, with TRBD1 matching over 9 bases. The CDR3 runs 13 residues. Germline V gives CDR1 MRHNA, CDR2 SNTAGT. V was clipped by 10 bases and J by 3 bases; unmatched bases: 4. Written as DNA, the CDR3 is TGTGCCACCGGGACAGGGTTCTACAATGAGCAGTTCTTC. Translating it yields CATGTGFYNEQFF.

This chain connects TRBV4-3 to TRBJ2-1, with D unresolved. Germline CDR1 reads LGHNA; CDR2 reads YSLEER. This CDR3 has 17 residues. Trimming took off 0 bases at V and 6 bases at J, with 18 bases between the two ends. CDR3 nucleotide sequence: TGCGCCAGCAGCCAAGATATAGGTTCTGGGGTACTCAATGAGCAGTTCTTC. Its protein product is CASSQDIGSGVLNEQFF.

This clonotype was observed a few times. This chain links TRBV12-5 with TRBJ1-4; no firm D call. The CDR3 is made up of 12 amino acids. Germline-derived CDR1 and CDR2 are LGHNT and FRNRAP. V was cut by 2 bases and J by 14 bases, with 12 bases left in between. This CDR3 is CASGLQRPELFF. In DNA, the CDR3 is TGTGCTAGTGGTTTGCAACGCCCCGAGCTGTTTTTT. The full variable domain, its missing parts supplied by reference TRBV12-5 and TRBJ1-4, is DARVTQTPRHKVTEMGQEVTMRCQPILGHNTVFWYRQTMMQGLELLAYFRNRAPLDDSGMPKDRFSAEMPDATLATLKIQPSEPRDSAVYFCASGLQRPELFFGSGTQLSVL.

This clonotype occurred once. The rearrangement uses TRBV4-2 and TRBJ1-2, with D unresolved. Per germline, CDR1 LGHNA and CDR2 YNFKEQ. V was clipped by 0 bases and J by 3 bases, with 11 bases between them. The CDR3 is 15 residues long. CDR3 in DNA: TGTGCCAGCAGCCAAGATTCCTGGGAGTACTATGGCTACACCTTC. Translation: CASSQDSWEYYGYTF.

The J gene is TRBJ1-2, the V gene TRBV12-3 or TRBV12-4, with D unresolved. Trimming took 3 bases from V and 8 from J, leaving 10 bases between them. The CDR3 is made up of 12 amino acids. CDR3 amino acids: CASSLARAGYTF. The DNA of the CDR3 is TGTGCCAGCAGTTTGGCAAGGGCGGGCTACACCTTC.